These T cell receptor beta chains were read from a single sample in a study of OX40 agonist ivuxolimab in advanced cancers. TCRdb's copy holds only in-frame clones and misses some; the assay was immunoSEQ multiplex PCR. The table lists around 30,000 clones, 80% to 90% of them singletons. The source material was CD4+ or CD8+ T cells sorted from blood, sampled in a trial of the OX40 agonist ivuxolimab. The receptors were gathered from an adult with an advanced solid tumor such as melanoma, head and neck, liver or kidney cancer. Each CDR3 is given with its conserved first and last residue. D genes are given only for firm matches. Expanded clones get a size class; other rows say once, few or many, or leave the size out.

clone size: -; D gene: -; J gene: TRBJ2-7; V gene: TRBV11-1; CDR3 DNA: TGTGCCAGCAGCTTAGAATACGGGGCCTACGAGCAGTACTTC; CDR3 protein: CASSLEYGAYEQYF
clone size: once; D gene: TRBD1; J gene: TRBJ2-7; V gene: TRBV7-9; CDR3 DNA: TGTGCCATCCTGATGACGGGGGGACAGGGGTTTTACGAGCAGTACTTC; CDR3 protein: CAILMTGGQGFYEQYF
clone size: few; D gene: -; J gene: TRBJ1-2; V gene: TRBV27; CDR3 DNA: TGTGCCAGCAGTCCGGGAGCCGACCATGGCTACACCTTC; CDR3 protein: CASSPGADHGYTF
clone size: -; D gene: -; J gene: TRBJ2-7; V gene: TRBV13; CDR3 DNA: TGTGCCAGCAGCTTAGGAACAACTTGGAACGAGCAGTACTTC; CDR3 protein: CASSLGTTWNEQYF
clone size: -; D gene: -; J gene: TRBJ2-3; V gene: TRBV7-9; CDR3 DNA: TGTGCCAGCAGCGTCATCCTTCGACAGCATGGCACAGATACGCAGTATTTT; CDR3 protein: CASSVILRQHGTDTQYF
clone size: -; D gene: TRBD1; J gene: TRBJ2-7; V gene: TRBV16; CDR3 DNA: TGTGCCAGCAGCCCTCGGACAGGGCACTACGAGCAGTACTTC; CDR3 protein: CASSPRTGHYEQYF
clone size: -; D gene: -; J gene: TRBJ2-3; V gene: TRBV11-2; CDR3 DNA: TGTGCCAGCAGCTTCGGAGGCAGGGCGGATACGCAGTATTTT; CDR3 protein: CASSFGGRADTQYF
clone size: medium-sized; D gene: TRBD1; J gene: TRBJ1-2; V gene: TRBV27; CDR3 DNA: TGTGCCAGCAGTTCTTTACAGGGGGACCACTATGGCTACACCTTC; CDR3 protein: CASSSLQGDHYGYTF
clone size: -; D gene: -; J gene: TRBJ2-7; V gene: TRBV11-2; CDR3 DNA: TGTGCCAGCGCGGTAGCGAGGAGCTCCTACGAGCAGTACTTC; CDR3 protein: CASAVARSSYEQYF
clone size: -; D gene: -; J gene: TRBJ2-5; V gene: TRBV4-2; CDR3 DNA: TGTGCCAGCAGCCAGAACGAACAAGAGACCCAGTACTTC; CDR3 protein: CASSQNEQETQYF
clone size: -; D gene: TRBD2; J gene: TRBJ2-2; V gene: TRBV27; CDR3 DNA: TGTGCCAGCAGTTTAGCGGGAGGGGTGCCCGGGGAGCTGTTTTTT; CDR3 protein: CASSLAGGVPGELFF
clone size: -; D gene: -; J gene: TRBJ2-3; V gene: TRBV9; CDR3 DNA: TGTGCCAGCAGCGAGAGAGCGGGTTATAGCACAGATACGCAGTATTTT; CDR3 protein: CASSERAGYSTDTQYF
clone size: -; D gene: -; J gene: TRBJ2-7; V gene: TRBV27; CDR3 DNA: TGTGCCAGCAGTTTATCCCGCGGGGGCGACGAGCAGTACTTC; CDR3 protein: CASSLSRGGDEQYF
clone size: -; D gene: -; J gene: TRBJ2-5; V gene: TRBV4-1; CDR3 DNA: TGCGCCAGCAGCCAAGTTCCGGGGGCGAAAGAGACCCAGTACTTC; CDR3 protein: CASSQVPGAKETQYF
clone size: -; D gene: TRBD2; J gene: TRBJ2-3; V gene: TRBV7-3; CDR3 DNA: TGTGCCAGCAGCTTACTAGCGGGAGGCACAGATACGCAGTATTTT; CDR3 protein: CASSLLAGGTDTQYF
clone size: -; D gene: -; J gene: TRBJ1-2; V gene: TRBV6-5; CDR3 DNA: TGTGCCAGCAGTTACTTGGGGGGCGCGTCCAACTATGGCTACACCTTC; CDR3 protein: CASSYLGGASNYGYTF
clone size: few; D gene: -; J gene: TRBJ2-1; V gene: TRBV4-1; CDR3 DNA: TGCGCCAGCAGCCAAGACGTCTACAATGAGCAGTTCTTC; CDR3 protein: CASSQDVYNEQFF
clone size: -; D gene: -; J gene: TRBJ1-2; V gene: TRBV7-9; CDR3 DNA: TGTGCCAGCAGCTTAGGTTCGTCCTATGGCTACACCTTC; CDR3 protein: CASSLGSSYGYTF
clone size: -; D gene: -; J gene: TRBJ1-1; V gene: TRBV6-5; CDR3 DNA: TGTGCCAGCAGTTACTCGAAAGGATACACTGAAGCTTTCTTT; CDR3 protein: CASSYSKGYTEAFF
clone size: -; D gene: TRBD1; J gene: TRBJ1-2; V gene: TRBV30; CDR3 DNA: TGTGCCTGGAGCCAAGGTTTCCGGGACAGGGGTGACTATGGCTACACCTTC; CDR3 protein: CAWSQGFRDRGDYGYTF
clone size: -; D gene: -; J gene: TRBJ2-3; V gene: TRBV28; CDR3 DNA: TGTGCCAGCAGTTTGCCCGGGGGCACGACAGATACGCAGTATTTT; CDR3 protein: CASSLPGGTTDTQYF
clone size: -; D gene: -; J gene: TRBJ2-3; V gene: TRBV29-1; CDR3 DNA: TGCAGCGTGGAGAGTCATACGCAGTATTTT; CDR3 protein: CSVESHTQYF
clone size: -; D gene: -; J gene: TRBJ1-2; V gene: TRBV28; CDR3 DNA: TGTGCCAGCAGTTCTATACCTCAGACAGGTTTAGCTTCTAACTATGGCTACACCTTC; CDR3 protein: CASSSIPQTGLASNYGYTF
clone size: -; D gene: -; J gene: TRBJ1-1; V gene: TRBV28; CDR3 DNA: TGTGCCAGCAGTTTATCTTCCACTGAAGCTTTCTTT; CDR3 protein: CASSLSSTEAFF
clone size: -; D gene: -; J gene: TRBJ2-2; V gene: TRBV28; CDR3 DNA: TGTGCCAGCAGTTTGGACCACTTGAACACCGGGGAGCTGTTTTTT; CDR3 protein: CASSLDHLNTGELFF
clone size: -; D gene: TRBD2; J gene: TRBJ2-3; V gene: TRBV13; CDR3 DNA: TGTGCCAGCAGCCCATATATAGGCGGGGGACGCACAGATACGCAGTATTTT; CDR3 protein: CASSPYIGGGRTDTQYF
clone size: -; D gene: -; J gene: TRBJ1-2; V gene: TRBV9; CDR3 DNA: TGTGCCAGCAGCGACGGACAATCCTATGGCTACACCTTC; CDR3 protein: CASSDGQSYGYTF
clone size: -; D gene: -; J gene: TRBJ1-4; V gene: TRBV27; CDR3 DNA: TGTGCCAGCAGCCCCCCTCGACCAAATGAAAAACTGTTTTTT; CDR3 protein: CASSPPRPNEKLFF
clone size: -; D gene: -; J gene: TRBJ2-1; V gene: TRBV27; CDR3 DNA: TGTGCCAGTCAGCGGGCGGGCCGGAATGAGCAGTTCTTC; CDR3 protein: CASQRAGRNEQFF
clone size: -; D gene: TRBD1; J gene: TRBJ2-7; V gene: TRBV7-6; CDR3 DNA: TGTGCCAGCAGCTGGGACAGGGGGGCCTACGAGCAGTACTTC; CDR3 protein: CASSWDRGAYEQYF
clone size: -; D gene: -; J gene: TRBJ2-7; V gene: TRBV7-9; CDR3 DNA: TGTGCCAGCAGCGAGCGAGAGGGGCAGGGGAACCACGAGCAGTACTTC; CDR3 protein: CASSEREGQGNHEQYF
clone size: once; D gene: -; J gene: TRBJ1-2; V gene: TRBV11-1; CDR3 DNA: TGTGCCAGCAGCTTAGTTGCAGATGGCTACACCTTC; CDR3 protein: CASSLVADGYTF
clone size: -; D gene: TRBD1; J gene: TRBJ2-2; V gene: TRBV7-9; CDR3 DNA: TGTGCCAGCAGCTCACAGGGGATGGTCGGGGAGCTGTTTTTT; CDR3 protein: CASSSQGMVGELFF
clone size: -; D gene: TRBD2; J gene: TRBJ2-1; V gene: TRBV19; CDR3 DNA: TGTGCCAGTAGCCTCCCGGCGGGAGGATCAGATGAGCAGTTCTTC; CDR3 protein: CASSLPAGGSDEQFF
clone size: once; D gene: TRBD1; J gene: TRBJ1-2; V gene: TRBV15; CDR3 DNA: TGTGCCACCAGCTTGGGGGACAGCCTAGGCTACACCTTC; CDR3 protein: CATSLGDSLGYTF
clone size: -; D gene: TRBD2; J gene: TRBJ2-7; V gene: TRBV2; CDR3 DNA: TGTGCCAGCAGTCGCGCTAGCGGGGGACTATCCTACGAGCAGTACTTC; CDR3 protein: CASSRASGGLSYEQYF
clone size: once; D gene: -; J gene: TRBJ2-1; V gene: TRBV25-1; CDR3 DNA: TGTGCCAGCAGCAGACTGTACAACAATGAGCAGTTCTTC; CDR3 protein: CASSRLYNNEQFF
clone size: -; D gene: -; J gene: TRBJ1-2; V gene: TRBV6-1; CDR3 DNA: TGTGCCAGCAGTGACACCGGGACTAACTATGGCTACACCTTC; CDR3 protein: CASSDTGTNYGYTF
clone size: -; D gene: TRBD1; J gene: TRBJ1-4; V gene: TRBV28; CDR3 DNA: TGTGCCAGCAGTTCTAACACGGACAGGGACTGGGAAAAACTGTTTTTT; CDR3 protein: CASSSNTDRDWEKLFF
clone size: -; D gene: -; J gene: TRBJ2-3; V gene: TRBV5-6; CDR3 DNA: TGTGCCAGCAGCTTTGGAACAGATACGCAGTATTTT; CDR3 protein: CASSFGTDTQYF
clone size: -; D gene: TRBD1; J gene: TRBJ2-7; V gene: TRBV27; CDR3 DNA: TGTGCCAGCAGTTCCCCTCAGACAGGGCGGGACGAGCAGTACTTC; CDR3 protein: CASSSPQTGRDEQYF
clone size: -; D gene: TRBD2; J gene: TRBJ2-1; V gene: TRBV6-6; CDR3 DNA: TGTGCCAGCAGCCAGCGGGAGCTCTACAATGAGCAGTTCTTC; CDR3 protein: CASSQRELYNEQFF
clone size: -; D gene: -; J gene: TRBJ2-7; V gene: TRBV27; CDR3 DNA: TGTGCCAGCAGTTCCGCCGGCAGGGGGGCTATCTACGAGCAGTACTTC; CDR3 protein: CASSSAGRGAIYEQYF
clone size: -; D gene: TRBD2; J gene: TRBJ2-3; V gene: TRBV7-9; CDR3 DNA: TGTGCCAGCAGCTTAGGTCGCTGGGGACTAGCGGACTATACGCAGTATTTT; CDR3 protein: CASSLGRWGLADYTQYF
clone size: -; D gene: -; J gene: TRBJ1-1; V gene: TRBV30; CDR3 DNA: TGTGCCTGGAGTGTACTAGGCGGTGGGGCTTTCTTT; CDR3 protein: CAWSVLGGGAFF
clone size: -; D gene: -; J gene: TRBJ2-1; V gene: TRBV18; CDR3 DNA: TGTGCCAGCTCAACCCAGACGGGGGTTTACAATGAGCAGTTCTTC; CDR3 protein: CASSTQTGVYNEQFF
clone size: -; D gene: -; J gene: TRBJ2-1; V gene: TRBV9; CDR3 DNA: TGTGCCAGCAGCGTAGACTACAATGAGCAGTTCTTC; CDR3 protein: CASSVDYNEQFF
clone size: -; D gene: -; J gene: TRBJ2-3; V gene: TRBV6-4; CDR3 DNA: TGTGCCAGCAGGCGTGGGGATACGCAGTATTTT; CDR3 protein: CASRRGDTQYF
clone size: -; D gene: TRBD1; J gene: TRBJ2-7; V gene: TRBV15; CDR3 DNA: TGTGCCACCAGCAGGGTGGACAGGGAAGGGTCATACGAGCAGTACTTC; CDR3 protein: CATSRVDREGSYEQYF
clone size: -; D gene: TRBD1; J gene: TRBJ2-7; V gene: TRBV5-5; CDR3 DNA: TGTGCCAGCAGCCGTTGGACAGGGGAATACGAGCAGTACTTC; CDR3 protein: CASSRWTGEYEQYF
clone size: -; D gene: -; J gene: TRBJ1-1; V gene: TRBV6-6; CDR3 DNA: TGTGCCAGCAGTTACGGTGTCACTGAAGCTTTCTTT; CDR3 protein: CASSYGVTEAFF
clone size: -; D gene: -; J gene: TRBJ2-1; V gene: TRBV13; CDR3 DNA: TGTGCCAGCAGCGCCCACCTCGAGCGGAGCTCCTACAATGAGCAGTTCTTC; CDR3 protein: CASSAHLERSSYNEQFF
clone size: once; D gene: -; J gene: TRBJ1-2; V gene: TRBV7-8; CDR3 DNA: TGTGCCAGCAGCTACTCTGCATCGAACTATGGCTACACCTTC; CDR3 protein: CASSYSASNYGYTF
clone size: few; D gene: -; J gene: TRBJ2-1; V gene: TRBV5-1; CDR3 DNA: TGCGCCAGCACCTACCGCAATGAGCAGTTCTTC; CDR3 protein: CASTYRNEQFF
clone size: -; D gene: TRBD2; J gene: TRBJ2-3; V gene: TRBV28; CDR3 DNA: TGTGCCAGCAGCCTTCTAGCGGGAGGGCCAGATACGCAGTATTTT; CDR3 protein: CASSLLAGGPDTQYF
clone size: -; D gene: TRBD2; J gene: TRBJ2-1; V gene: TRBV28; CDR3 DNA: TGTGCCAGCAGTTTATGGTGGGACAGCTCTGGGCTAGCGGGAGGAGGCAATGAGCAGTTCTTC; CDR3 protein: CASSLWWDSSGLAGGGNEQFF
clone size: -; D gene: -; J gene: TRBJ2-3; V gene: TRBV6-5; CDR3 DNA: TGTGCCAGCAGTTACACCCCGACGGATACGCAGTATTTT; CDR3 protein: CASSYTPTDTQYF
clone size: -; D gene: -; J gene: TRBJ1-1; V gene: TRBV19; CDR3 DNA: TGTGCCAGTAGTGGGGTTAGAGCTGAAGCTTTCTTT; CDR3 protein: CASSGVRAEAFF